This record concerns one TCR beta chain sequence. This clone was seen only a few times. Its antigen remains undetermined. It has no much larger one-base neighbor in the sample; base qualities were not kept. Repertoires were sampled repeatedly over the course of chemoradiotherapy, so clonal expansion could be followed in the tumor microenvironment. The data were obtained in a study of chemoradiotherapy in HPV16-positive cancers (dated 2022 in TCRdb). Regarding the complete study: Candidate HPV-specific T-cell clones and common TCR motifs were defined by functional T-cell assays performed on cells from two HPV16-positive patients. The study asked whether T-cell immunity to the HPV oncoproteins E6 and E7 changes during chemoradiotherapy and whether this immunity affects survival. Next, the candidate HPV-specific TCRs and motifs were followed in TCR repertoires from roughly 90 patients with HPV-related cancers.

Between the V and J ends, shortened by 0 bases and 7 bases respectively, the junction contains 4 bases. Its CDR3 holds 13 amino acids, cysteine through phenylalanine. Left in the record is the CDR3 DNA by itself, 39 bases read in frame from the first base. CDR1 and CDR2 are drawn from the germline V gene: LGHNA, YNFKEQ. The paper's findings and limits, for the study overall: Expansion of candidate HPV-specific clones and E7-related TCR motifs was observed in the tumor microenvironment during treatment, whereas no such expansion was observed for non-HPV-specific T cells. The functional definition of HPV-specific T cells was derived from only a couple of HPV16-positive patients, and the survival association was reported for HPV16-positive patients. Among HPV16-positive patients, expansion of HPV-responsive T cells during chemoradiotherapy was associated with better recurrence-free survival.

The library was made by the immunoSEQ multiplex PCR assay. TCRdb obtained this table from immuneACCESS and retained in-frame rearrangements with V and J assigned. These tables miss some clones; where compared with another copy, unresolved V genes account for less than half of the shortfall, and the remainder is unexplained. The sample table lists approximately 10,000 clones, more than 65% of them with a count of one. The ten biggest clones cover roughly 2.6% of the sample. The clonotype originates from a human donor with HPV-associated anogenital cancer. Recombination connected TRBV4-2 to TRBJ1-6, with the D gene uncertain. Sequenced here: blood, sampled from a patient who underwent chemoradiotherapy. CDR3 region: CASSQDKNSPLHF. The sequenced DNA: TGTGCCAGCAGCCAAGATAAGAATTCACCCCTCCACTTT.